The 9 T cell receptor beta chains given below trace back to one sample, sequenced in a study of blood T cell repertoires in COVID-19. Repertoires were generated with immunoSEQ multiplex PCR, while TCRdb's copy carries only in-frame clones and drops some. The data show about 480,000 clones, 88% seen once. Sequences were obtained from PBMCs or T cells enriched from blood (not recorded which). The receptors come from a woman between 40 and 50 years old who had recovered from COVID-19.

V usage is TRBV18 and J usage is TRBJ1-2, with 7 bases aligning to TRBD1. Per the germline V gene, CDR1 is KGHSH and CDR2 is LQKENI. The CDR3 is 14 residues long. V shed 5 bases, J shed 5 bases, and the junction held 8 bases outside the gene matches. The CDR3 coding sequence is TGTGCCAGCTCAAGAGCAGGGGGAGGTTATGGCTACACCTTC. Its protein is CASSRAGGGYGYTF.

Note on this clone: The same CDR3 also results from other DNA sequences found in this sample. The chain uses TRBV18 and TRBJ2-7; 7 bases align to TRBD1. This CDR3 has 14 residues. The ends lost 1 base at V and 0 bases at J; junction bases unmatched: 0. Germline V gene sequence: CDR1 KGHSH, CDR2 LQKENI. CDR3 sequence reads: CASSPRDSSYEQYF. DNA for the CDR3: TGTGCCAGCTCACCACGGGACAGCTCCTACGAGCAGTACTTC.

V and J are TRBV21-1 and TRBJ2-5; the table's TRBD1 call for D was not verified on the DNA. TRBV21-1 is labeled a pseudogene. The CDR3 is 15 amino acids. The CDR3 coding sequence is TGTGCCAGCAGCAACCGGGACAGAAGACAAGAGACCCAGTACTTC. Protein sequence: CASSNRDRRQETQYF.

This clone was recorded a few times. CDR3 coding DNA: TGTGCCAGCAGTTTCCGGACGGAGGGTCTCCGTCGCTACACCTTC. Protein sequence: CASSFRTEGLRRYTF. The J gene is TRBJ1-2, the V gene TRBV28, with no clear D. Germline V lookup: CDR1 MDHEN, CDR2 SYDVKM. CDR3 length: 15 amino acids. V dropped 3 bases and J dropped 9 bases, with 20 bases sitting between them.

This chain connects TRBV9 to TRBJ2-2; 7 bases line up with TRBD1. Germline V gene lookup returns CDR1 SGDLS and CDR2 YYNGEE. This CDR3 has 14 amino acids. J lost 8 bases, V lost 0 bases, and 4 bases had no gene match. The CDR3 DNA is TGTGCCAGCAGCGTAGACAGGGGATGGGGGGAGCTGTTTTTT. It yields the protein CASSVDRGWGELFF.

The rearrangement links TRBV6-2 or TRBV6-3 to TRBJ2-1; D remains ambiguous. Trimming left V 6 bases short and J 3 bases short, with 9 bases between. This CDR3 has 13 residues. From germline, CDR1 is MNHEY and CDR2 SVGEGT. The CDR3 region has the DNA TGTGCCAGCAGCCGGAGTTACTACAATGAGCAGTTCTTC. It codes for CASSRSYYNEQFF.

This rearrangement joins TRBV5-1 to TRBJ2-7; 9 positions agree with TRBD2. Germline V gene sequence: CDR1 SGHRS, CDR2 YFSETQ. Losses at the gene ends were 4 bases for V and 6 bases for J; bases not matched to a gene: 23. CDR3 length: 19 amino acids. CDR3 sequence (DNA): TGCGCCAGCAGCCCGGGACACCTCGCTGGAGGGACTAGCAAACTCGAGCAGTACTTC. Translation: CASSPGHLAGGTSKLEQYF. Variable domain in full (rest from reference TRBV5-1 and TRBJ2-7): KAGVTQTPRYLIKTRGQQVTLSCSPISGHRSVSWYQQTPGQGLQFLFEYFSETQRNKGNFPGRFSGRQFSNSRSEMNVSTLELGDSALYLCASSPGHLAGGTSKLEQYFGPGTRLTVT.

The chain uses TRBV11-3 and TRBJ2-1; D is uncertain. This CDR3 region has 13 residues. The germline V gene encodes CDR1 SGHNT and CDR2 YENEEA. Trimming removed 1 base from V and 5 bases from J, with 6 bases in between. CDR3 in DNA: TGTGCCAGCAGCTTAGTATCGGACAATGAGCAGTTCTTC. Translated: CASSLVSDNEQFF.

The V call is TRBV2, the J call TRBJ2-7; 13 bases match TRBD2. The V segment lost 2 bases and the J segment 7 bases; nucleotides outside the gene matches: 8. This CDR3 has 16 amino acids. Germline loops: CDR1 SNHLY, CDR2 FYNNEI. This chain's CDR3 is CASSEIGLAGVWEQYF. The CDR3 DNA reads as TGTGCCAGCAGTGAAATAGGACTAGCGGGAGTTTGGGAGCAGTACTTC.